A single sample gave rise to the 18 T cell receptor beta chains below, sequenced in a study of blood T cell repertoires in COVID-19. Produced via immunoSEQ multiplex PCR; TCRdb's table is partial and in-frame only. Among roughly 340,000 clones, approximately 90% were seen once, and the ten largest hold 0.9% to 1.1%. The sample comprised PBMCs or T cells enriched from blood (not recorded which). The origin of the receptors is a man aged 18 to 29 who had recovered from COVID-19.

The chain employs TRBV14 and TRBJ2-2; 9 bases are a match to TRBD2. Per germline, CDR1 SGHDN and CDR2 FVKESK. The CDR3 contains 16 residues. J was trimmed by 0 bases and V by 2 bases; bases with no gene match: 1. In DNA form, the CDR3 reads TGTGCCAGCAGCCAAAGCGGGGGGTCGAACACCGGGGAGCTGTTTTTT. Translating it yields CASSQSGGSNTGELFF.

This rearrangement joins TRBV18 to TRBJ2-7; 7 positions agree with TRBD2. The CDR3 loop spans 16 amino acids. Germline V lookup: CDR1 KGHSH, CDR2 LQKENI. V trimming: 0 bases; J trimming: 3 bases; junction bases outside the gene matches: 8. The CDR3 spells CASSPPSREGSYEQYF. In DNA form, the CDR3 reads TGTGCCAGCTCACCACCCAGCAGGGAGGGAAGCTACGAGCAGTACTTC.

This chain links TRBV10-2 with TRBJ2-3; D call uncertain. Germline lookup yields CDR1 WSHSY and CDR2 SAAADI. Trimming removed 0 bases from V and 4 bases from J, with 11 bases in between. The CDR3 contains 15 residues. The CDR3 DNA is TGCGCCAGCAGTGAGTCAGCACAGTATTCAGATACGCAGTATTTT. Protein product: CASSESAQYSDTQYF.

The chain links TRBV4-3 to TRBJ2-7, with 10 nucleotides matching TRBD1. From germline, CDR1 is LGHNA and CDR2 YSLEER. V trimming: 4 bases; J trimming: 7 bases; junction bases outside the gene matches: 7. The CDR3 has 14 amino acids. Written as DNA, the CDR3 is TGCGCCAGCAGCCCCCGACAGGGGGCGCAAGAGCAGTACTTC. Translated, it gives CASSPRQGAQEQYF.

This chain links TRBV19 with TRBJ2-7; D is undetermined. The CDR3 has 14 amino acids. The germline V and J ends were trimmed by 1 base and 0 bases, with 7 bases remaining between them. Germline-derived CDR1 and CDR2 are LNHDA and SQIVND (reference sequence). This chain's CDR3 is CASSIGSSSYEQYF. The CDR3 nucleotides are TGTGCCAGTAGTATAGGCTCGAGCTCCTACGAGCAGTACTTC.

This chain connects TRBV6-1 to TRBJ2-1; TRBD1 matches 9 bases. V was clipped by 1 base and J by 3 bases; unmatched bases: 10. This CDR3 contains 18 residues. Germline V gene sequence: CDR1 MNHNS, CDR2 SASEGT. The CDR3 loop reads CASSEVSPNRGLYNEQFF. Written as DNA, the CDR3 is TGTGCCAGCAGTGAAGTATCTCCGAACAGGGGGCTCTACAATGAGCAGTTCTTC.

CDR3 DNA sequence: TGCGCCAGCAGCCAAGATCTCGACTTAATTTACAATGAGCAGTTCTTC. Amino acid sequence: CASSQDLDLIYNEQFF. The rearrangement links TRBV4-1 to TRBJ2-1; no definite D call. Trimming took 0 bases from V and 4 from J, leaving 13 bases between them. The CDR3 loop spans 16 amino acids. Per germline, CDR1 MGHRA and CDR2 YSYEKL.

The CDR3 loop reads CASSPRWTGAYGYTF. CDR3 DNA: TGTGCCAGCAGCCCACGGTGGACAGGGGCCTATGGCTACACCTTC. The chain couples TRBV5-6 to TRBJ1-2; 9 bases line up with TRBD1. The germline V gene has CDR1 SGHDT and CDR2 YYEEEE. The CDR3 consists of 15 residues. V dropped 4 bases and J dropped 4; count of bases not matched to a gene: 8.

This chain connects TRBV19 to TRBJ2-5, with D maybe TRBD2 (5 bases). Trimming pared 6 bases from V and 4 bases from J, leaving 12 bases between. The V gene's germline CDR1 is LNHDA and CDR2 SQIVND (reference sequence). CDR3 length: 13 amino acids. The DNA of the CDR3 is TGTGCCAGTAGGTTAGCGCGGACAGAGACCCAGTACTTC. This encodes CASRLARTETQYF.

In this sample, this clone turned up a few times. This chain joins TRBV5-1 and TRBJ1-2, with a weak D call TRBD1 (5 bases). In germline, CDR1 is SGHRS, CDR2 YFSETQ. The CDR3 is 14 amino acids. Trimming took 1 base from V and 4 from J, leaving 11 bases between them. The DNA of the CDR3 is TGCGCCAGCAGCTTGTGGGGCAGCGTCTATGGCTACACCTTC. Protein sequence: CASSLWGSVYGYTF. The variable domain in full, completed from reference TRBV5-1 and TRBJ1-2, reads KAGVTQTPRYLIKTRGQQVTLSCSPISGHRSVSWYQQTPGQGLQFLFEYFSETQRNKGNFPGRFSGRQFSNSRSEMNVSTLELGDSALYLCASSLWGSVYGYTFGSGTRLTVV.

The chain is built from TRBV5-1 and TRBJ2-2; TRBD1 is a possible D gene (5 bases). V was trimmed by 0 bases and J by 8 bases, leaving 14 bases between them. Germline V CDR1 and CDR2: SGHRS, YFSETQ. CDR3 length: 15 residues. The CDR3 here is CASSLELGDLGELFF. In DNA, the CDR3 is TGCGCCAGCAGCTTGGAATTAGGGGATCTTGGGGAGCTGTTTTTT.

J is TRBJ2-1 and V is TRBV20-1; 7 bases are shared with TRBD2. After removal of 3 bases from V and 4 bases from J, the junction contained 15 bases not matched to a gene. From germline, CDR1 is DFQATT and CDR2 SNEGSKA (reference sequence). The CDR3 covers 17 residues. The CDR3 spells CSASDSSGLAAYNEQFF. The CDR3 region has the DNA TGCAGTGCTAGTGATAGTAGTGGGCTAGCGGCTTACAATGAGCAGTTCTTC.

This clone was seen just once. The V and J genes are TRBV21-1 and TRBJ1-3; the table's D call, TRBD1, was not checked against the DNA. TRBV21-1 is designated a pseudogene. This CDR3 spans 12 amino acids. CDR3 sequence reads: CAGLTGVYTIYF. DNA for the CDR3: TGTGCCGGGTTGACAGGGGTATACACCATATATTTT.

V gene TRBV6-2 or TRBV6-3 combines with J gene TRBJ2-7; TRBD1 aligns across 7 bases. V lost 3 bases and J lost 6; bases outside the gene matches: 14. CDR1 and CDR2 from the germline V gene are MNHEY and SVGEGT. This CDR3 comprises 16 residues. DNA of the CDR3: TGTGCCAGCAGTTATTTGGACAGGCCGAACAGGGGCGAGCAGTACTTC. It encodes CASSYLDRPNRGEQYF.

V usage is TRBV19 and J usage is TRBJ2-1; no clear D. CDR1 is LNHDA and CDR2 is SQIVND in the germline V gene (reference sequence). The CDR3 extends over 13 amino acids. Trimming pared 0 bases from V and 6 bases from J, leaving 6 bases between. The CDR3 sequence is CASSIDRANEQFF. In DNA form, the CDR3 reads TGTGCCAGTAGTATAGATAGAGCCAATGAGCAGTTCTTC.

CDR3 nucleotides: TGTGCCAGCAGCGTAGATGACTGGTTGACCGGCAATGAGCAGTTCTTC. Its translation is CASSVDDWLTGNEQFF. This chain joins TRBV9 and TRBJ2-1; D is unclear. The CDR3 spans 16 residues. The germline V and J ends were trimmed by 0 bases and 6 bases, with 16 bases remaining between them. Germline V lookup: CDR1 SGDLS, CDR2 YYNGEE.

The V gene is TRBV29-1, the J gene TRBJ2-3; 10 nucleotides align to TRBD2. Losses at the gene ends were 2 bases for V and 1 base for J; bases not matched to a gene: 0. CDR3 length: 14 amino acids. CDR1 is SQVTM, CDR2 ANQGSEA, per germline. In nucleotides, the CDR3 is TGCAGCGTTGAACTAGCGGGAGGCACAGATACGCAGTATTTT. Translation: CSVELAGGTDTQYF.

This clone was counted once. The chain employs TRBV5-4 and TRBJ1-1, with TRBD1 matching 7 bases. The germline V gene has CDR1 SGHNT and CDR2 YYREEE (reference sequence). The CDR3 runs 16 residues. V gave up 4 bases and J gave up 5 bases; unmatched junction bases: 14. The CDR3: CASSPRTGPVKTEAFF. The CDR3 coding sequence is TGTGCCAGCAGCCCGCGGACAGGCCCCGTTAAGACTGAAGCTTTCTTT.